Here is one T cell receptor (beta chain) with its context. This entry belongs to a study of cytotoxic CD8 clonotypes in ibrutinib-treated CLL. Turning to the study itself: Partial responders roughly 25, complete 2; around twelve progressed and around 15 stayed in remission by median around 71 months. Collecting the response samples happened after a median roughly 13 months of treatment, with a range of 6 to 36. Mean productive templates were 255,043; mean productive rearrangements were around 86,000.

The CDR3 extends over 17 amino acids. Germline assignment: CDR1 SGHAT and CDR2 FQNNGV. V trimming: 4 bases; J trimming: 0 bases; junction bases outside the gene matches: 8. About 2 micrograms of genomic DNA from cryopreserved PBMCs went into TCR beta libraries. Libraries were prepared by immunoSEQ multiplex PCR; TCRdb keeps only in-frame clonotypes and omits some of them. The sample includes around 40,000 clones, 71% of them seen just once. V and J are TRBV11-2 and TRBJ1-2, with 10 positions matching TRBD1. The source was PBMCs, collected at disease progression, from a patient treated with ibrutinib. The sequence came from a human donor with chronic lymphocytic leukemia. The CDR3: CASSSGDRGLPNYGYTF. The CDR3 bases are TGTGCCAGCAGCTCGGGGGACAGGGGTCTTCCTAACTATGGCTACACCTTC.